The source of this TCR beta chain is a study of early T cells in non-severe SARS-CoV-2 infection (dated by TCRdb to the early 2020s). Describing the broader study: Because TCR sequencing was done on bulk RNA from unsorted whole blood, the alpha and beta chains could not be paired. Study-level results and caveats: VDJdb matching was skewed toward anti-spike CD8 responses, so virus-specific expansions were likely underestimated and private and CD4 specificities were missed.

To note about this clonotype: Its antigen remains undetermined. Per-base quality was not reported, and no clone a single base away is much larger than it.

Libraries were constructed by 5' RACE. TCRdb lists the instrument as NextSeq 500. The TCR library protocol attached unique molecular identifiers to individual cDNA molecules to correct for sequencing error and PCR bias. Both TCR alpha and beta chains were sequenced, and tight co-correlation was observed between alpha and beta sequence abundances in each sample. From the authors' description of their analysis: Decombinator V4 was used to perform V gene, J gene and CDR3 annotation of TCR sequences. Expanded TCRs were defined as changing significantly between any two time points under a Poisson model with p below 0.0001. TCR abundances were normalised to the total number of TCRs sequenced in each sample and reported as counts per million. MAIT TCRs were defined by TRAV1-2 paired with TRAJ12, TRAJ20 or TRAJ33, and iNKT TCRs by TRAV10 paired with TRAJ18. VDJdb, accessed on 1 November 2021, was searched for TCRs annotated for CMV, EBV and SARS-CoV-2, and TCRs annotated for more than one antigen were excluded. Clones were called with MiXCR by TCRdb after fastp trimmed the public reads at Q25, and only in-frame beta chains were retained. Identical CDR3 protein sequences are pooled into one entry, listed with their most common genes and DNA. The V and J calls here are based on TCRdb, not the publication. This sample lists around 60,000 distinct CDR3 sequences; about 19% were detected once. About 15% of the sample is held by the ten biggest clonotypes.

The study was a case-control design nested within a healthcare worker cohort in London, UK, with weekly nasopharyngeal swab PCR tests and blood sampling. Healthcare workers were enrolled in the week of the UK lockdown, from 23 to 31 March 2020, and were followed every week for up to roughly 16 weeks. In the germline V gene (reference sequence), CDR1 corresponds to SEHNR and CDR2 to FQNEAQ. V is cut by 11 bases and J by 4 bases, and the space between the germline ends is 6 bases. Measured from the cysteine to the phenylalanine, the CDR3 is 10 residues long. Only the CDR3 part of the read is kept: 30 bases, read in frame from the first base.

The clonotype was recovered from an adult who was a healthcare worker with PCR-confirmed SARS-CoV-2 infection or an uninfected control (not recorded which). The V and J segments used are TRBV7-9 and TRBJ1-3, with no confident D gene call. Sequenced material: whole blood, taken at baseline. The DNA is as follows: TGTGCCGGCGGCGGAAACACCATATATTTT. It is translated as CAGGGNTIYF.